The 13 T cell receptor beta chains below all came from one sample that was sequenced in a study of blood T cell repertoires in COVID-19. The data were produced by immunoSEQ multiplex PCR, yet TCRdb's version contains in-frame clones alone and is incomplete. Found here are some 400,000 clones, over 75% of them singletons; the top ten hold around 1.1%. The sample comprised PBMCs or T cells enriched from blood (not recorded which). Receptor source: a man between 25 and 39 years old who had recovered from COVID-19.

The CDR3 DNA follows: TGTGCCAGCAGTAAGGGGACTAGCGTTTACAATGAGCAGTTCTTC. This codes for CASSKGTSVYNEQFF. The chain carries TRBV6-5 and TRBJ2-1; 10 bases agree with TRBD2. CDR1 MNHEY and CDR2 SVGAGI come from the germline V gene. The CDR3 is 15 amino acids. The trim removed 5 bases at V and 4 bases at J, leaving 5 bases unmatched.

This chain's CDR3 is CASSVFAREQFF. DNA of the CDR3: TGTGCCAGCAGTGTCTTTGCTAGGGAGCAGTTCTTC. The gene calls are TRBV28 and TRBJ2-1; D gene uncertain. Trimming shortened V by 5 bases and J by 10 bases, and 12 bases separated the two germline ends. Germline loops: CDR1 MDHEN, CDR2 SYDVKM. CDR3 length equals 12 residues.

V gene TRBV9 combines with J gene TRBJ2-3; TRBD1 is a possible D gene (5 bases). Germline V gene sequence: CDR1 SGDLS, CDR2 YYNGEE. This CDR3 spans 14 amino acids. The germline V and J ends were trimmed by 0 bases and 6 bases, with 11 bases remaining between them. The CDR3 region has the DNA TGTGCCAGCAGCGTAGTAAGCAGGGCGGATACGCAGTATTTT. It is translated as CASSVVSRADTQYF.

This chain links TRBV3-1 (or the pseudogene TRBV3-2) with TRBJ1-2; no clear D. The CDR3 consists of 13 residues. Germline V gene sequence: CDR1 LGHDT, CDR2 YNNKEL (reference sequence). V lost 5 bases and J lost 0, with 7 bases in between. As DNA, the CDR3 is TGTGCCAGCAGCTCCAGATCTAACTATGGCTACACCTTC. Encoded protein: CASSSRSNYGYTF.

This sequence joins TRBV19 and TRBJ1-2; TRBD1 aligns across 7 bases. The junction had 8 bases not matched to a gene; V was cut back by 5 bases and J by 2 bases. This CDR3 is built from 15 residues. The germline CDR1 and CDR2 sequences are LNHDA and SQIVND (reference sequence). The CDR3 nucleotides are TGTGCCAGTAGTCAGGAGCCAGGGGGGAACTATGGCTACACCTTC. It yields the protein CASSQEPGGNYGYTF.

The CDR3 nucleotides are TGTGCCAGCAGAACAAATATCAATCAGCCCCAGCATTTT. As protein: CASRTNINQPQHF. The gene calls are TRBV6-5 and TRBJ1-5; no reliable D call. V lost 6 bases and J 3 bases, leaving 9 bases between the germline ends. CDR3 length equals 13 residues. Germline V lookup: CDR1 MNHEY, CDR2 SVGAGI.

The chain carries TRBV28 and TRBJ2-6; perhaps TRBD2 as D (6 bases). The CDR3 contains 14 residues. The ends were cut back, 8 bases at V and 2 bases at J, with 10 bases in the middle. Germline V gene lookup returns CDR1 MDHEN and CDR2 SYDVKM. The DNA for the CDR3 is TGTGCCAGCCGGAGGGAAACTGGGGCCAACGTCCTGACTTTC. It specifies CASRRETGANVLTF.

The chain uses TRBV28 and TRBJ2-7; D perhaps matches TRBD2 (5 bases). The CDR3 has 14 amino acids. The V gene lost 4 bases and the J gene lost 2 bases, with 12 bases spanning the gap. Germline V CDR1 and CDR2: MDHEN, SYDVKM. CDR3 DNA sequence: TGTGCCAGCAGTTCCCCAGCGGCCCCCTACGAGCAGTACTTC. As protein: CASSSPAAPYEQYF. Based on the CDR3 plus reference TRBV28 and TRBJ2-7, the full variable domain is DVKVTQSSRYLVKRTGEKVFLECVQDMDHENMFWYRQDPGLGLRLIYFSYDVKMKEKGDIPEGYSVSREKKERFSLILESASTNQTSMYLCASSSPAAPYEQYFGPGTRLTVT.

V and J are TRBV28 and TRBJ2-1; 12 positions match TRBD2. V gave up 6 bases and J gave up 7 bases; unmatched junction bases: 13. This CDR3 is 17 amino acids long. Per germline, CDR1 MDHEN and CDR2 SYDVKM. The CDR3 protein is CASRTTSGSSRVNEQFF. Written as DNA, the CDR3 is TGTGCCAGCAGGACGACTAGCGGGAGTTCTCGGGTGAATGAGCAGTTCTTC.

The chain carries TRBV9 and TRBJ2-1; the D is unclear. Trimming removed 4 bases at V and 1 base at J, with 12 bases between. The CDR3 runs to 15 residues. Germline loops: CDR1 SGDLS, CDR2 YYNGEE. CDR3 sequence: CASSPSGGSYNEQFF. CDR3 coding DNA: TGTGCCAGCAGCCCCTCCGGCGGTTCCTACAATGAGCAGTTCTTC.

This clone was picked up one time. V usage is TRBV2 and J usage is TRBJ2-7, with a weak D call TRBD2 (5 bases). Germline values: CDR1 SNHLY, CDR2 FYNNEI. This CDR3 comprises 17 residues. V was trimmed by 0 bases and J by 5 bases, leaving 20 bases between them. CDR3 in DNA: TGTGCCAGCAGTGAAGCGGCCCTGAGCGGAGGATGGGACGAGCAGTACTTC. Encoded protein: CASSEAALSGGWDEQYF.

The chain couples TRBV19 to TRBJ2-2, with TRBD1 identical over 7 bases. The germline V gene encodes CDR1 LNHDA and CDR2 SQIVND (reference sequence). V shed 9 bases and J 7 bases; nucleotides not matched to a gene: 8. The CDR3 has 13 residues. The CDR3 loop is CARPDRVHGELFF. CDR3 DNA: TGTGCCAGGCCTGACAGGGTTCACGGGGAGCTGTTTTTT.

The rearrangement uses TRBV19 and TRBJ2-5; 12 bases are shared with TRBD1. CDR3 size: 16 residues. CDR1 LNHDA and CDR2 SQIVND come from the germline V gene (reference sequence). V lost 8 bases and J lost 4; bases outside the gene matches: 11. CDR3 DNA: TGTGCCAGTTCTCGCGGGGGGACAGGGGGCCGAGAGACCCAGTACTTC. It is translated as CASSRGGTGGRETQYF.